The present entry profiles one TCR beta chain with its context. The target antigen is unknown. Single viable CD3+CD4+CD8-CD45RO+ cells were sorted as the memory CD4+ T cells. This sample is part of a study of memory CD4+ T cells and cytomegalovirus serostatus. General observations from the study: Each of approximately 61 CMV-associated TCRbeta sequences occurred in one to five individuals.

The CDR3 length is 16 residues. The V gene's germline CDR1 is KGHSH and CDR2 LQKENI. The V gene lost 0 bases and the J gene lost 8 bases, with 16 bases spanning the gap. The assay was immunoSEQ multiplex PCR, and TCRdb's table has in-frame clones only and misses some. Of 75,000 to 90,000 clones in the sample, roughly 80% are singletons; the top ten hold less than 0.9%. The specimen was memory CD4+ T cells from blood. The source is an adult in good health and CMV-seronegative. The chain links TRBV18 to TRBJ1-4, with unresolved D. The CDR3 here is CASSPPAEGRGEKLFF. In DNA form, the CDR3 reads TGTGCCAGCTCACCACCGGCAGAGGGAAGAGGCGAAAAACTGTTTTTT.